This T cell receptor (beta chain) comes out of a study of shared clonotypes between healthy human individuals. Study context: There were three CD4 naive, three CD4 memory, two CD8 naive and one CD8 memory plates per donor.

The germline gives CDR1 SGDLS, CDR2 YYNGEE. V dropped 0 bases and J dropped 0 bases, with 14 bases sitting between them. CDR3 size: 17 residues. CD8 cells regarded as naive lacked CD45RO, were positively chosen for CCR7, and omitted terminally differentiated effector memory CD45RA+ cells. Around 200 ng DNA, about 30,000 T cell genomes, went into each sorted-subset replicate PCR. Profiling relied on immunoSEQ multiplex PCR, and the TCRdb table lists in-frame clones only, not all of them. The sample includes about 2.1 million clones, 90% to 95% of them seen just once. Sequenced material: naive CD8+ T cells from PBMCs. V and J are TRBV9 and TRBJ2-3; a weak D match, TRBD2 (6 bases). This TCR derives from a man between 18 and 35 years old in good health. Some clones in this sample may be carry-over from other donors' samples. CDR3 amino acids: CASSVVGGTLSTDTQYF. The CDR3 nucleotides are TGTGCCAGCAGCGTAGTCGGTGGGACTCTCAGCACAGATACGCAGTATTTT.